These 17 T cell receptor beta chains originate from one sample sequenced in a study of T-cell memory formation after mild COVID-19. Each CDR3 protein is one row after TCRdb ran MiXCR on the 5' RACE reads. The table has 80,000 to 95,000 distinct CDR3 sequences, nearly 25% seen once. The material sequenced was PBMCs or a T cell subset sorted from them (not recorded which). The receptor source for this set is a young man who had mild COVID-19 (a few samples of this study predate the infection). Cell type and time point are not known.

V usage is TRBV7-6 and J usage is TRBJ2-1; D is undetermined. CDR3 length: 13 amino acids. Germline V gene data show CDR1 as SGHVS and CDR2 as FNYEAQ. Trimming took 6 bases from V and 4 from J, leaving 10 bases between them. CDR3 bases: TGTGCCAGCAGGGACGCCGGATACAATGAGCAGTTCTTC. It specifies CASRDAGYNEQFF.

The J gene is TRBJ2-7, the V gene TRBV6-2 or TRBV6-3; 7 nucleotides line up with TRBD1. The CDR3 has 12 amino acids. Germline V gene lookup returns CDR1 MNHEY and CDR2 SVGEGT. This CDR3 is CARSGQAYEQYV. In nucleotides, the CDR3 is TGTGCCCGCAGCGGACAGGCCTACGAGCAGTACGTC.

This chain links TRBV18 with TRBJ2-3; 9 bases match TRBD2. Germline values: CDR1 KGHSH, CDR2 LQKENI. The length of the CDR3 is 15 residues. Unmatched junction bases numbered 8, after V lost 3 bases and J lost 7 bases. The CDR3 DNA reads as TGTGCCAGCTCACCGCCTAGCGGGGTCCCTCATACGCAGTATTTT. Protein: CASSPPSGVPHTQYF.

This clonotype was seen many times. The chain has TRBV7-9 and TRBJ1-1; 8 nucleotides line up with TRBD1. Germline V gives CDR1 SEHNR, CDR2 FQNEAQ (reference sequence). The J segment lost 10 bases and the V segment lost 5 bases, leaving 9 bases of the junction unmatched. The CDR3 runs 13 residues. The chain's CDR3 is CASSGSQGAGAFF. The CDR3 region has the DNA TGTGCCAGCAGCGGATCCCAGGGGGCAGGAGCTTTCTTT.

This clonotype was observed a handful of times. This rearrangement joins TRBV9 to TRBJ2-6; D is unclear. The ends were cut back, 2 bases at V and 3 bases at J, with 6 bases in the middle. Germline values: CDR1 SGDLS, CDR2 YYNGEE. CDR3 length equals 14 residues. CDR3 loop: CASSVGSGANVLTF. CDR3 in DNA: TGTGCCAGCAGCGTCGGTAGTGGGGCCAACGTCCTGACTTTC.

There are a few counts of this clonotype. This chain joins TRBV21-1 and TRBJ2-7; TRBD1, as called in the table, went unchecked against the DNA. TRBV21-1 is shown as a pseudogene. CDR3 length: 15 residues. The CDR3 region has the DNA TGTGCCAGCAGCAGCGTCGACAGGCATTTCTACGAGCAGTACGTC. This sequence encodes CASSSVDRHFYEQYV.

This clonotype was recorded a few times. V is TRBV7-9 and J is TRBJ2-5; possible D gene TRBD2, 6 bases. Germline V gene lookup returns CDR1 SEHNR and CDR2 FQNEAQ (reference sequence). CDR3 length equals 16 residues. V lost 5 bases, J lost 2 bases, and 18 bases lay in between. The CDR3 here is CASSNRLVYEQETQYF. The CDR3 bases are TGTGCCAGCAGCAACCGACTAGTTTATGAGCAAGAGACCCAGTACTTC.

This clonotype was seen more than once but under ten times. At one end, the junction sequence differs from germline, possibly due to a read error. V is TRBV12-3 or TRBV12-4 and J is TRBJ2-3; 12 nucleotides match TRBD2. CDR3 length equals 15 residues. Written as DNA, the CDR3 is TGTGCCAGCAGTCTAGCGGGGGGGCCTCCAGATACGCAGTATTTT. Its translation: CASSLAGGPPDTQYF.

This clonotype was recorded a few times. V is TRBV24-1 and J is TRBJ2-2, with a possible D match to TRBD1 (6 bases). Trimming took 1 base from V and 2 from J, leaving 13 bases between them. From germline, CDR1 is KGHDR and CDR2 SFDVKD. There are 17 residues in the CDR3. Here the CDR3 reads CATSDFEMGANTGELFF. The DNA of the CDR3 is TGTGCCACCAGTGATTTCGAAATGGGGGCAAACACCGGGGAGCTGTTTTTT.

This chain joins TRBV29-1 and TRBJ2-1; 7 bases fit TRBD1. Germline lookup yields CDR1 SQVTM and CDR2 ANQGSEA. CDR3 length equals 15 residues. The V and J ends lost 3 bases and 4 bases, in that order; junction bases with no gene match: 9. CDR3 protein: CSVEATGLDYNEQFF. Here the CDR3 DNA reads TGCAGCGTTGAGGCGACAGGGCTAGATTACAATGAGCAGTTCTTC.

Note on this clonotype: At one end the junction does not follow the germline gene, possibly because of a read error. The chain is built from TRBV7-9 and TRBJ1-1, with D perhaps matching TRBD1 (5 bases). Germline lookup yields CDR1 SEHNR and CDR2 FQNEAQ (reference sequence). The CDR3 is made up of 16 amino acids. In DNA form, the CDR3 reads TGTGCCAGCAGCTTAGCCTTACAAGGGGTGAAGACTGAAGCTTTCTTT. Translated, it gives CASSLALQGVKTEAFF.

This clonotype was picked up a small number of times. The chain combines TRBV5-1 with TRBJ1-4, with D unresolved. CDR1 SGHRS and CDR2 YFSETQ come from the germline V gene. The CDR3 is 15 residues long. With 3 bases removed from V and 8 bases from J, the gap between germline ends came to 17 bases. The CDR3 DNA is TGCGCCAGCAGCTCGACGGGCTCCGAAGGGGAAAAACTGTTTTTT. Translation gives CASSSTGSEGEKLFF.

This chain connects TRBV10-3 to TRBJ1-1; 9 nucleotides agree with TRBD1. J lost 3 bases, V lost 6 bases, and 11 bases had no gene match. Germline CDR1 is ENHRY and CDR2 is SYGVKD. The CDR3 runs 16 residues. This chain's CDR3 is CAIRPGQGFSDTEAFF. CDR3 coding DNA: TGTGCCATCAGACCGGGACAGGGATTCTCGGACACTGAAGCTTTCTTT.

The chain has TRBV6-2 or TRBV6-3 and TRBJ1-1, with 7 bases lining up with TRBD1. The CDR3 is 14 residues long. Trimming at V came to 6 bases and at J to 5 bases, leaving 9 bases not matched to a gene. Per the germline V gene, CDR1 is MNHEY and CDR2 is SVGEGT. The CDR3 region has the DNA TGTGCCAGCAGCAGGGGGGTAAGGTGGACTGAAGCTTTCTTT. It is translated as CASSRGVRWTEAFF.

This clonotype has just a few counts. The chain links TRBV7-6 to TRBJ2-7; D possibly matches TRBD1 or TRBD2 (5 bases each). The CDR3 runs to 15 residues. Germline V gene sequence: CDR1 SGHVS, CDR2 FNYEAQ. V lost 1 base and J lost 6, with 16 bases in between. The DNA of the CDR3 is TGTGCCAGCAGCTTAGGGTCTGAGATGGGGACCGAGCAGTACTTC. It yields the protein CASSLGSEMGTEQYF.

This clonotype was observed a handful of times. The chain employs TRBV10-3 and TRBJ2-2; 7 bases fit TRBD1. Germline assignment: CDR1 ENHRY and CDR2 SYGVKD. V dropped 10 bases and J dropped 10; count of bases not matched to a gene: 3. The CDR3 loop spans 10 amino acids. The CDR3 reads CATGGAELFF. The CDR3 nucleotides are TGTGCCACAGGGGGAGCGGAGCTGTTTTTT.

This clonotype was counted a few times. The chain has TRBV29-1 and TRBJ2-3; the D gene is possibly TRBD1 (6 bases). The CDR3 covers 14 residues. With 1 base removed from V and 11 bases from J, the gap between germline ends came to 19 bases. Per the germline V gene, CDR1 is SQVTM and CDR2 is ANQGSEA. CDR3 sequence: CSVEASGGFVGQYF. Written as DNA, the CDR3 is TGCAGCGTTGAAGCGTCTGGGGGCTTCGTAGGGCAGTATTTT.